Following are 21 T cell receptor beta chains from one sample sequenced in a study of blood T cell repertoires in COVID-19. Sequenced by immunoSEQ multiplex PCR; TCRdb stores in-frame clones only, minus some. The sample includes around 140,000 clones, roughly 78% of them seen just once. Sequencing was performed on PBMCs or T cells enriched from blood (not recorded which). The receptors here all came from a woman aged 50 to 65 who had recovered from COVID-19.

This chain connects TRBV5-1 to TRBJ2-7, with TRBD1 identical over 7 bases. The germline gives CDR1 SGHRS, CDR2 YFSETQ. This CDR3 spans 14 amino acids. V gave up 0 bases and J gave up 7 bases; unmatched junction bases: 7. The CDR3 DNA sequence: TGCGCCAGCAGCTTGGAGGGACAGCCATTTGAGCAGTACGTC. Its protein is CASSLEGQPFEQYV.

The CDR3 protein is CASSYSSGQTYEAFF. CDR3 bases: TGTGCCAGCAGTTACTCATCTGGACAGACCTATGAAGCTTTCTTT. The genes are TRBV6-5 and TRBJ1-1; a possible D gene is TRBD1 (6 bases). In germline, CDR1 is MNHEY, CDR2 SVGAGI. The CDR3 is made up of 15 amino acids. Trimming took off 0 bases at V and 7 bases at J, with 15 bases between the two ends.

The chain combines TRBV7-9 with TRBJ2-6; 8 bases align to TRBD1. The CDR3 covers 17 residues. From germline, CDR1 is SEHNR and CDR2 FQNEAQ (reference sequence). The J segment lost 2 bases and the V segment lost 4 bases, leaving 7 bases of the junction unmatched. The CDR3 DNA sequence: TGTGCCAGCAGCTCAGGACAGGGATACCCTGGGGCCAACGTCCTGACTTTC. Its protein product is CASSSGQGYPGANVLTF.

This CDR3 reads CASSTGTGGGYTF. CDR3 in DNA: TGTGCCAGCAGCACCGGGACAGGGGGTGGCTACACCTTC. The chain employs TRBV9 and TRBJ1-2; 11 bases line up with TRBD1. V trimming: 4 bases; J trimming: 7 bases; junction bases outside the gene matches: 3. From germline, CDR1 is SGDLS and CDR2 YYNGEE. CDR3 length: 13 residues. The variable domain in full, with the rest retrieved from reference TRBV9 and TRBJ1-2, is DSGVTQTPKHLITATGQRVTLRCSPRSGDLSVYWYQQSLDQGLQFLIQYYNGEERAKGNILERFSAQQFPDLHSELNLSSLELGDSALYFCASSTGTGGGYTFGSGTRLTVV.

The gene calls are TRBV2 and TRBJ2-5; 8 bases are a match to TRBD2. V shed 8 bases, J shed 4 bases, and the junction held 12 bases outside the gene matches. The CDR3 is 15 amino acids. Germline loops: CDR1 SNHLY, CDR2 FYNNEI. The CDR3 sequence is CASHVTLAGLETQYF. As DNA, the CDR3 is TGTGCCAGCCACGTCACCCTAGCGGGTTTAGAGACCCAGTACTTC.

The table lists this clone with a count of one. The rearrangement links TRBV13 to TRBJ1-6; D is undetermined. Deletions cut 2 bases from V and 3 bases from J, with 14 bases between. The length of the CDR3 is 17 residues. Germline CDR1 and CDR2: PRHDT and FYEKMQ (reference sequence). This CDR3 is CASSLSRSGFYNSPLHF. Written as DNA, the CDR3 is TGTGCCAGCAGCTTATCGCGGTCGGGGTTCTATAATTCACCCCTCCACTTT.

This sequence joins TRBV5-1 and TRBJ1-5; tentative D call: TRBD1 (5 bases). This CDR3 contains 17 residues. CDR1 and CDR2 (germline): SGHRS, YFSETQ. Deletions cut 0 bases from V and 0 bases from J, with 13 bases between. The CDR3: CASSLGNQGSSNQPQHF. CDR3 sequence (DNA): TGCGCCAGCAGCTTGGGTAATCAGGGATCTAGCAATCAGCCCCAGCATTTT.

The J gene is TRBJ2-7, the V gene TRBV24-1; 8 bases are a match to TRBD1. CDR3 length: 14 residues. V shed 3 bases, J shed 4 bases, and the junction held 4 bases outside the gene matches. Germline CDR1 is KGHDR and CDR2 is SFDVKD. CDR3 sequence reads: CATSDPGTGYEQYF. CDR3 in DNA: TGTGCCACCAGTGATCCCGGGACAGGATACGAGCAGTACTTC.

This clone is a singleton in its sample. The chain couples TRBV6-1 to TRBJ1-6; 7 nucleotides match TRBD1. Trimming took 3 bases from V and 7 from J; bases not matched to a gene: 6. Germline CDR1 is MNHNS and CDR2 is SASEGT. CDR3 length: 15 residues. CDR3 sequence reads: CASSEGGQLNSPLHF. The CDR3 DNA follows: TGTGCCAGCAGTGAGGGGGGACAGCTAAATTCACCCCTCCACTTT.

The chain has TRBV28 and TRBJ2-7, with 8 bases aligning to TRBD1. V trimming: 6 bases; J trimming: 3 bases; junction bases outside the gene matches: 7. The CDR3 runs 14 residues. CDR1 and CDR2 (germline): MDHEN, SYDVKM. The CDR3 DNA is TGTGCCAGCAGCAGGACAGGGTACAACTACGAGCAGTACGTC. Its translation is CASSRTGYNYEQYV.

In this sample, this clone turned up a few times. The chain joins TRBV4-1 to TRBJ1-1; TRBD1 might be the D (5 bases). The germline V and J ends were trimmed by 4 bases and 4 bases, with 19 bases remaining between them. The germline V gene encodes CDR1 MGHRA and CDR2 YSYEKL. The CDR3 totals 16 residues. The CDR3: CASSPRDVKGSTEAFF. The CDR3, as DNA: TGCGCCAGCAGCCCGCGGGACGTAAAGGGTTCCACTGAAGCTTTCTTT.

The V call is TRBV5-4, the J call TRBJ1-2; a weak D match, TRBD1 (6 bases). Trimming shortened V by 4 bases and J by 8 bases, and 15 bases separated the two germline ends. Looked up from germline, CDR1 is SGHNT and CDR2 is YYREEE (reference sequence). The CDR3 runs to 13 residues. The CDR3 bases are TGTGCCAGCAGCCCACAGGGAACGCCGGGCTACACCTTC. Translating it yields CASSPQGTPGYTF.

This clone was recorded a few times. The rearrangement uses TRBV2 and TRBJ1-6; maybe TRBD1 (5 bases). V was pared by 1 base and J by 8 bases, with 15 bases between. This CDR3 comprises 16 residues. The V gene's germline CDR1 is SNHLY and CDR2 FYNNEI. The CDR3 DNA follows: TGTGCCAGCAGTGAAGTGGGCAGGGCCAGGGATTCACCCCTCCACTTT. Translation: CASSEVGRARDSPLHF.

The rearrangement links TRBV6-5 to TRBJ1-5, with TRBD1 identical over 9 bases. V shed 6 bases and J 5 bases; nucleotides not matched to a gene: 5. In germline, CDR1 is MNHEY, CDR2 SVGAGI. This CDR3 region has 14 residues. CDR3 protein: CASSGTGPHQPQHF. The CDR3 DNA reads TGTGCCAGCAGCGGGACAGGGCCCCATCAGCCCCAGCATTTT.

The chain employs TRBV19 and TRBJ2-7; 7 bases agree with TRBD1. V shed 5 bases, J shed 3 bases, and the junction held 10 bases outside the gene matches. Germline CDR1 LNHDA, CDR2 SQIVND (reference sequence). The CDR3 is 15 amino acids. CDR3 bases: TGTGCCAGTAGTGCCGGACAGGCCAGAAGCTACGAGCAGTACTTC. Translation: CASSAGQARSYEQYF.

This CDR3 reads CASSPTTGTDTQYF. CDR3 sequence (DNA): TGTGCCAGCAGCCCTACGACAGGGACAGATACGCAGTATTTT. This sequence joins TRBV5-6 and TRBJ2-3, with TRBD1 matching over 7 bases. The CDR3 has 14 residues. The V segment lost 4 bases and the J segment 3 bases; nucleotides outside the gene matches: 5. Germline V gene lookup returns CDR1 SGHDT and CDR2 YYEEEE.

The rearrangement joins TRBV7-9 to TRBJ1-1, with a possible D match to TRBD1 (6 bases). Germline V CDR1 and CDR2: SEHNR, FQNEAQ (reference sequence). CDR3 length: 13 residues. Trimming removed 4 bases at V and 7 bases at J, with 13 bases between. The CDR3 region is CASSSTDSREAFF. The CDR3, as DNA: TGTGCCAGCAGCTCGACGGACAGTCGTGAAGCTTTCTTT.

This chain joins TRBV13 and TRBJ2-1; D is undetermined. Trimming pared 5 bases from V and 6 bases from J, leaving 14 bases between. Germline CDR1 is PRHDT and CDR2 is FYEKMQ (reference sequence). This CDR3 comprises 14 residues. Here the CDR3 reads CASSPSLQINEQFF. The CDR3 DNA sequence: TGTGCCAGCAGCCCTTCGTTGCAGATCAATGAGCAGTTCTTC. Filled out from reference TRBV13 and TRBJ2-1, the complete variable domain reads AAGVIQSPRHLIKEKRETATLKCYPIPRHDTVYWYQQGPGQDPQFLISFYEKMQSDKGSIPDRFSAQQFSDYHSELNMSSLELGDSALYFCASSPSLQINEQFFGPGTRLTVL.

The J gene is TRBJ1-2, the V gene TRBV7-9, with D unclear. Germline loops: CDR1 SEHNR, CDR2 FQNEAQ (reference sequence). The CDR3 extends over 15 amino acids. V was trimmed by 1 base and J by 4 bases, leaving 13 bases between them. The CDR3 protein is CASSLGSGDIYGYTF. Written as DNA, the CDR3 is TGTGCCAGCAGCTTAGGTTCCGGTGACATCTATGGCTACACCTTC.

The chain couples TRBV6-6 to TRBJ1-6; 8 positions match TRBD1. From germline, CDR1 is MNHNY and CDR2 SVGAGI (reference sequence). Germline trimming cut 2 bases from V and 17 bases from J; bases unmatched to any gene: 11. This CDR3 has 14 residues. CDR3 residues: CASSYQAGGEGFHF. CDR3 nucleotides: TGTGCCAGCAGTTACCAGGCAGGGGGCGAGGGTTTCCACTTT.

The V gene is TRBV12-5, the J gene TRBJ2-2; 7 nucleotides align to TRBD1. Germline trimming cut 2 bases from V and 4 bases from J; bases unmatched to any gene: 7. The CDR3 contains 16 residues. Germline lookup yields CDR1 LGHNT and CDR2 FRNRAP. The CDR3 nucleotides are TGTGCTAGTGGTTTGATAGGGGGCAGGGGCACCGGGGAGCTGTTTTTT. It yields the protein CASGLIGGRGTGELFF.